A selection of T cell receptor beta chains follows, all from one sample in a study of beta chain features in type 1 diabetes. Libraries were prepared by immunoSEQ multiplex PCR; TCRdb keeps only in-frame clonotypes and omits some of them. The sample has 600,000 or so clones, 12% seen once. The sequenced material came from naive CD4+ T cells from blood. The receptor source for this set is a man younger than 45 with type 1 diabetes. The CDR3 runs from the conserved cysteine through the conserved F or W. Fields, in order: clone size, D gene, V gene, J gene, CDR3 DNA, CDR3 protein. A D gene is named only where the DNA matches it firmly. The size entry is marked missing in some rows and otherwise reads once, few, many or a size class.

>few|-|TRBV11-2|TRBJ1-5
TGTGCCAGCAGCCTCCGGACCACTCAACCCAATCAGCCCCAGCATTTT
CASSLRTTQPNQPQHF
>-|TRBD1|TRBV7-2|TRBJ2-7
TGTGCCAGCAGCACCCGGACAGGAATCCCCTACGAGCAGTACTTC
CASSTRTGIPYEQYF
>-|TRBD1|TRBV9|TRBJ1-5
TGTGCCAGCAGCGGTACAGGGGGTATCAATCAGCCCCAGCATTTT
CASSGTGGINQPQHF
>-|-|TRBV4-3|TRBJ1-4
TGCGCCAGCAGCCAAGTCAGGGAATCTAATGAAAAACTGTTTTTT
CASSQVRESNEKLFF
>-|-|TRBV4-3|TRBJ1-4
TGCGCCAGCAGCCACAAAATACAGGGTTTCTCTCAGTATGAAAAACTGTTTTTT
CASSHKIQGFSQYEKLFF
>-|TRBD1|TRBV19|TRBJ2-3
TGTGCCAGTACCTCTCGGGGCAGGGGGACAGATACGCAGTATTTT
CASTSRGRGTDTQYF
>-|TRBD2|TRBV6-4|TRBJ2-1
TGTGCCAGCAGCAACGACCTAGCGGCCTACAATGAGCAGTTCTTC
CASSNDLAAYNEQFF
>-|-|TRBV29-1|TRBJ2-4
TGCAGCGTTAGTAGCAGGCGGCGGGAAAACATTCAGTACTTC
CSVSSRRRENIQYF
>-|-|TRBV12-5|TRBJ1-5
TGTGCCGAAGGGGGAGAGAATCAGCCCCAGCATTTT
CAEGGENQPQHF
>-|-|TRBV6-1|TRBJ2-3
TGTGCCAGCCGAGAAGTCGGCACAGATACGCAGTATTTT
CASREVGTDTQYF
>few|TRBD1|TRBV18|TRBJ1-6
TGTGCCAGCTCACTGGACAGGTGGAATTCACCCCTCCACTTT
CASSLDRWNSPLHF
>-|-|TRBV7-3|TRBJ2-2
TGTGCCACGAGGGGCACCGGGGAGCTGTTTTTT
CATRGTGELFF
>few|-|TRBV5-1|TRBJ2-1
TGCGCCAGCAGCTTGTACCCGGGGGCGACCTACAATGAGCAGTTCTTC
CASSLYPGATYNEQFF
>few|TRBD1|TRBV10-3|TRBJ2-7
TGTGCCACCAGACAGGGGGGCGACGAGCAGTACTTC
CATRQGGDEQYF
>-|TRBD1|TRBV2|TRBJ1-5
TGTGCCAGCACAAGGACAGGGGGCGGCAATCAGCCCCAGCATTTT
CASTRTGGGNQPQHF
>few|TRBD1|TRBV7-9|TRBJ2-4
TGTGCCAGCAGCCAGGGGGACAGGGACGTAGTAGCCAAAAACATTCAGTACTTC
CASSQGDRDVVAKNIQYF
>-|-|TRBV5-1|TRBJ2-1
TGCGCCAGCAGCGACCCCAGGGACGGACTCGACAATGAGCAGTTCTTC
CASSDPRDGLDNEQFF
>-|-|TRBV4-3|TRBJ2-3
TGCGCCAGCAGCCAAGATTCCCCCGTAGGAGATACGCAGTATTTT
CASSQDSPVGDTQYF
>few|-|TRBV27|TRBJ1-5
TGTGCCAGCAGTTTAGGTAGGGGAAGCAATCAGCCCCAGCATTTT
CASSLGRGSNQPQHF
>few|TRBD1|TRBV6-1|TRBJ1-2
TGTGCCAGCAGTGAAGGATCGGGACAGTCCTATGGCTACACCTTC
CASSEGSGQSYGYTF
>few|-|TRBV18|TRBJ2-1
TGTGCCAGCTCACCACGAGAAGGCGTCTCTACGCATGAGCAGTTCTTC
CASSPREGVSTHEQFF
>-|-|TRBV7-9|TRBJ2-7
TGTGCCAGCAGCTTAATCGGATCGGACGAGCAGTACTTC
CASSLIGSDEQYF
>few|-|TRBV13|TRBJ1-2
TGTGCCAGCAGCTTATCATTCCGTCTTCGGGGGGAACGTGATTTTTTCTATGGCTACACCTTC
CASSLSFRLRGERDFFYGYTF
>few|TRBD2|TRBV2|TRBJ2-3
TGTGCCAGCAGTGCAGTAGCGGGAGGAACAGATACGCAGTATTTT
CASSAVAGGTDTQYF
>few|-|TRBV19|TRBJ1-2
TGTGCCAGTAGTTCCCATGCTAACTATGGCTACACCTTC
CASSSHANYGYTF
>few|-|TRBV5-6|TRBJ2-7
TGTGCCAGCAGCTTTTCAAGGGGATTCTACGAGCAGTACTTC
CASSFSRGFYEQYF
>few|-|TRBV18|TRBJ2-7
TGTGCCAGCTCAGAGGGCATTCGCGTCTCCTACGAGCAGTACTTC
CASSEGIRVSYEQYF
>few|-|TRBV4-3|TRBJ2-7
TGCGCCAGCAGCCAAGGTCAAGCCCAGGGCTTTGACGAGCAGTACTTC
CASSQGQAQGFDEQYF
>few|-|TRBV7-2|TRBJ2-3
TGTGCCAGCAGCTTCGGACTGTACACAGATACGCAGTATTTT
CASSFGLYTDTQYF
>few|-|TRBV6-5|TRBJ2-7
TGTGCCAGCAGTCGGACAGCTAGCCGTTCCTACGAGCAGTACTTC
CASSRTASRSYEQYF
>-|-|TRBV2|TRBJ1-2
TGTGCCAGCAGTGAATCCCGATCTGGCTACACCTTC
CASSESRSGYTF
>-|TRBD1|TRBV13|TRBJ1-2
TGTGCCAGCAGGCTAGGACAGGGCGACCAGGTTGGCTACACCTTC
CASRLGQGDQVGYTF
>few|-|TRBV13|TRBJ2-7
TGTGCCAGCAGCTTAGGGCGAAGGGGCTCCTACGAGCAGTACTTC
CASSLGRRGSYEQYF
>-|TRBD1|TRBV5-4|TRBJ2-2
TGTGCCAGCAGCCTTCGAGGGGGCAGGGCCGGGGAGCTGTTTTTT
CASSLRGGRAGELFF
>few|TRBD2|TRBV7-2|TRBJ2-5
TGTGCCAGCAGCTTTGGCGGGGGAGAGACCCAGTACTTC
CASSFGGGETQYF
>-|-|TRBV4-3|TRBJ1-1
TGCGCCAGCCACAGGGATCGGACAAACACTGAAGCTTTCTTT
CASHRDRTNTEAFF